This T cell receptor (beta chain) was profiled in a study of T cell changes during pregnancy in multiple sclerosis (dated by TCRdb to between 2018 and 2020). At the level of the whole study: Changes in the T cell repertoire over the course of pregnancy were examined in this study in women with multiple sclerosis.

Preparation of the library involved the immunoSEQ multiplex PCR assay. Entries here come from immuneACCESS through TCRdb and include only in-frame sequences with V and J called. Some clones fail to appear in such tables; in the studies checked, an unresolved V gene covers under half of the shortfall, and the cause of the remainder is unknown. Recorded for this sample are some 56,000 clones; around 92% of them occurred a single time. The ten largest make up about 0.6% of the sample. Turning to this clone: The specificity of this receptor is unknown. There are no base qualities to consult, and no much larger clone falls within one base.

The germline V gene encodes CDR1 LNHDA and CDR2 SQIVND (reference sequence). CDR3 length: 18 amino acids, cysteine to phenylalanine. Only CDR3 DNA is held: 54 bases, read in frame from base 1. V has 5 bases trimmed and J has 0 bases trimmed; junction bases matching no gene number 8. The rearrangement combines TRBV19 with TRBJ1-6, with 9 central nucleotides matching TRBD1. Material: CD4+ T cells from peripheral blood mononuclear cells, obtained after pregnancy. The clonotype originates from a female donor with multiple sclerosis, enrolled in a pregnancy study. The CDR3 corresponds to CASSLLGQGSSYNSPLHF. Here is the DNA: TGTGCCAGTAGTCTACTCGGACAGGGGAGCTCCTATAATTCACCCCTCCACTTT.